One and the same sample provided the 25 T cell receptor beta chains below, sequenced in a study of identical twins. Each CDR3 protein is one row after TCRdb ran MiXCR on the 5' RACE reads. In the table there are about 280,000 distinct CDR3 sequences, approximately 8% of which are singletons. A further study also used this sample, focusing on yellow fever vaccine responses in identical twins.

Sample: memory (CD45RO+) T cells sorted from blood. These receptors all stem from a young woman in good health.

This clonotype was found many times. The V call is TRBV29-1, the J call TRBJ2-5; 8 bases line up with TRBD2. V lost 4 bases, J lost 7 bases, and 11 bases stayed unmatched. CDR1 is SQVTM and CDR2 is ANQGSEA in the germline V gene. CDR3 length equals 14 residues. CDR3 sequence: CSVGGGGRRATQYF. The DNA of the CDR3 is TGCAGCGTTGGCGGTGGCGGGAGGAGAGCGACCCAGTACTTC.

The V gene is TRBV6-4, the J gene TRBJ2-3; D is possibly TRBD1 (5 bases). Trimming took off 5 bases at V and 4 bases at J, with 13 bases between the two ends. The CDR3 is made up of 14 amino acids. Germline CDR1 is MRHNA and CDR2 is SNTAGT. CDR3 sequence (DNA): TGTGCCAGCAGTCGCTTTGGGGCCGCAGATACGCAGTATTTT. Translation: CASSRFGAADTQYF.

V usage is TRBV6-1 and J usage is TRBJ2-7; the match to TRBD1 covers 7 bases. The junction had 10 bases not matched to a gene; V was cut back by 8 bases and J by 3 bases. The CDR3 spans 14 residues. Germline V gene data show CDR1 as MNHNS and CDR2 as SASEGT. Here the CDR3 DNA reads TGTGCCAGCTCTACAGGGGAAGGAAGCTACGAGCAGTACTTC. It codes for CASSTGEGSYEQYF.

This clonotype was seen only a few times. The rearrangement uses TRBV3-1 and TRBJ1-5; a possible D gene is TRBD1 (5 bases). The germline V gene has CDR1 LGHDT and CDR2 YNNKEL (reference sequence). The germline V and J ends were trimmed by 4 bases and 3 bases, with 10 bases remaining between them. The CDR3 consists of 14 residues. CDR3 protein: CASSPGIVNQPQHF. DNA of the CDR3: TGTGCCAGCAGCCCAGGGATTGTCAATCAGCCCCAGCATTTT.

The chain joins TRBV6-1 to TRBJ2-5; maybe TRBD1 (6 bases). Germline CDR1 reads MNHNS; CDR2 reads SASEGT. The CDR3 runs 15 residues. The germline V and J ends were trimmed by 2 bases and 5 bases, with 15 bases remaining between them. CDR3 sequence: CASSEMWGLVETQYF. CDR3 DNA: TGTGCCAGCAGTGAAATGTGGGGGCTTGTTGAGACCCAGTACTTC.

The chain couples TRBV9 to TRBJ2-2, with D hard to call. The CDR3 spans 15 residues. The germline V gene has CDR1 SGDLS and CDR2 YYNGEE. Trimming removed 0 bases from V and 6 bases from J, with 12 bases in between. This CDR3 reads CASSVEQWRSGELFF. CDR3 DNA sequence: TGTGCCAGCAGCGTAGAACAATGGCGGTCCGGGGAGCTGTTTTTT. Full variable domain (rest looked up from reference TRBV9 and TRBJ2-2): DSGVTQTPKHLITATGQRVTLRCSPRSGDLSVYWYQQSLDQGLQFLIQYYNGEERAKGNILERFSAQQFPDLHSELNLSSLELGDSALYFCASSVEQWRSGELFFGEGSRLTVL.

This chain joins TRBV29-1 and TRBJ2-3; D gene ambiguous. Germline V gene lookup returns CDR1 SQVTM and CDR2 ANQGSEA. Trimming took 0 bases from V and 2 from J, leaving 9 bases between them. CDR3 size: 14 residues. The CDR3 sequence is CSVEDGYLTDTQYF. Here the CDR3 DNA reads TGCAGCGTTGAAGATGGGTACCTCACAGATACGCAGTATTTT.

This chain connects TRBV6-1 to TRBJ2-2; 8 nucleotides match TRBD1. This CDR3 contains 15 residues. Germline lookup yields CDR1 MNHNS and CDR2 SASEGT. Trimming removed 10 bases from V and 7 bases from J; junction bases left unmatched: 14. The CDR3 spells CAIRGYQGAGGELFF. Here the CDR3 DNA reads TGTGCCATACGCGGCTATCAGGGGGCGGGCGGGGAGCTGTTTTTT.

There are a few counts of this clonotype. The chain employs TRBV4-2 and TRBJ2-7; 7 bases map to TRBD2. Germline values: CDR1 LGHNA, CDR2 YNFKEQ. V trimming: 1 base; J trimming: 0 bases; junction bases outside the gene matches: 6. The CDR3 runs to 16 residues. CDR3 sequence: CASSQAELAVSYEQYV. The DNA for the CDR3 is TGTGCCAGCAGCCAAGCGGAGCTAGCGGTCTCCTACGAGCAGTACGTC.

In its sample, this clonotype was seen many times. The chain joins TRBV12-3 or TRBV12-4 to TRBJ1-3; 8 bases match TRBD1. This CDR3 spans 15 amino acids. J gave up 3 bases and V 6 bases, and 7 bases lay outside the gene matches. The CDR3 region has the DNA TGTGCCAGCAGCCTAGCGGACAGGGTTGGAAACACCATATATTTT. Translation: CASSLADRVGNTIYF.

This clonotype was observed a handful of times. This chain joins TRBV2 and TRBJ2-5; D ambiguous. V dropped 1 base and J dropped 2 bases, with 11 bases sitting between them. Germline CDR1 is SNHLY and CDR2 is FYNNEI. The CDR3 is 15 amino acids. The CDR3 DNA is TGTGCCAGCAGTGAAGTGGTGGTGATTCAAGAGACCCAGTACTTC. Its translation: CASSEVVVIQETQYF.

The chain combines TRBV19 with TRBJ1-5, with unresolved D. Germline V gene data show CDR1 as LNHDA and CDR2 as SQIVND (reference sequence). The CDR3 extends over 15 amino acids. Between the trimmed V and J ends, which lost 5 bases and 10 bases, there was a span of 21 bases. The CDR3 DNA reads TGTGCCAGTAGTCCTCGAGGGAACCCAGGTCAACCCCAGCATTTT. Encoded protein: CASSPRGNPGQPQHF.

This clonotype was picked up a small number of times. The rearrangement joins TRBV15 to TRBJ2-1; no firm D call. The CDR3 runs to 13 residues. V lost 11 bases, J lost 3 bases, and 14 bases lay in between. Germline V gene data show CDR1 as LNHNV and CDR2 as YYDKDF (reference sequence). The CDR3 bases are TGTGCCGTAAAGGGCGCGGACTACAATGAGCAGTTCTTC. Its translation is CAVKGADYNEQFF.

In its sample, this clonotype was seen a few times. V and J are TRBV3-1 and TRBJ1-5, with 7 bases lining up with TRBD1. Germline V gives CDR1 LGHDT, CDR2 YNNKEL (reference sequence). V gave up 4 bases and J gave up 8 bases; unmatched junction bases: 5. The CDR3 consists of 13 residues. The CDR3 reads CASSPDRVEPQHF. Written as DNA, the CDR3 is TGTGCCAGCAGCCCAGACAGGGTAGAGCCCCAGCATTTT.

This clonotype was seen a handful of times. V is TRBV5-1 and J is TRBJ2-1, with TRBD1 as a possible D gene (6 bases). V lost 5 bases, J lost 7 bases, and 13 bases lay in between. Germline values: CDR1 SGHRS, CDR2 YFSETQ. CDR3 length: 13 residues. Here the CDR3 DNA reads TGCGCCAGCAGTATTACAGGGCCGAATGAGCAGTTCTTC. It is translated as CASSITGPNEQFF.

This clonotype was picked up a small number of times. The chain employs TRBV20-1 and TRBJ2-1; no clear D gene. CDR1 is DFQATT and CDR2 is SNEGSKA in the germline V gene (reference sequence). V dropped 1 base and J dropped 9 bases, with 10 bases sitting between them. The CDR3 is 12 residues long. The CDR3 DNA reads as TGCAGTGCTAGAGGGCCGGCAGGTGAGCAGTTCTTC. Protein sequence: CSARGPAGEQFF.

This clonotype was detected many times. The rearrangement links TRBV12-3 or TRBV12-4 to TRBJ2-3; D might be TRBD1 (5 bases). The CDR3 spans 15 residues. Trimming took 7 bases from V and 1 from J, leaving 15 bases between them. The CDR3 nucleotides are TGTGCCAGCACTCAAGGGGTACTCGGCACAGATACGCAGTATTTT. The encoded protein is CASTQGVLGTDTQYF.

This clonotype occurred a few times. The V gene is TRBV19, the J gene TRBJ2-3; 11 bases match TRBD1. V dropped 4 bases and J dropped 3; count of bases not matched to a gene: 3. Germline CDR1 is LNHDA and CDR2 is SQIVND (reference sequence). The CDR3 totals 15 residues. CDR3: CASSRTGGWTDTQYF. The CDR3 nucleotides are TGTGCCAGTAGTAGGACAGGGGGCTGGACAGATACGCAGTATTTT.

The gene calls are TRBV10-3 and TRBJ2-1, with 13 bases that match TRBD2. The CDR3 length is 16 residues. Germline lookup yields CDR1 ENHRY and CDR2 SYGVKD. The ends lost 3 bases at V and 8 bases at J; junction bases unmatched: 7. CDR3 protein: CAISDGRTSGGDEQFF. The CDR3 coding sequence is TGTGCCATCAGTGACGGGAGGACTAGCGGGGGAGATGAGCAGTTCTTC.

This clonotype has ten or more counts. This chain connects TRBV28 to TRBJ2-1; 13 bases fit TRBD2. This CDR3 comprises 15 residues. V dropped 10 bases and J dropped 3; count of bases not matched to a gene: 6. CDR1 and CDR2 (germline): MDHEN, SYDVKM. The CDR3 reads CATRRLAGGYNEQFF. The CDR3 DNA sequence: TGTGCCACCCGTAGACTAGCGGGAGGCTACAATGAGCAGTTCTTC.

In this sample, this clonotype turned up a few times. This chain uses TRBV7-7 with TRBJ2-7; D not resolved. V lost 8 bases and J lost 0, with 14 bases in between. The CDR3 is made up of 14 amino acids. Germline V gene lookup returns CDR1 SSHAT and CDR2 FNYEAQ (reference sequence). The CDR3 loop reads CASSPFRSSYEQYF. The CDR3 DNA reads as TGTGCCAGCTCTCCTTTCAGGAGCTCCTACGAGCAGTACTTC. Together with reference TRBV7-7 and TRBJ2-7, the CDR3 gives the full variable domain: GAGVSQSPRYKVTKRGQDVTLRCDPISSHATLYWYQQALGQGPEFLTYFNYEAQPDKSGLPSDRFSAERPEGSISTLTIQRTEQRDSAMYRCASSPFRSSYEQYFGPGTRLTVT.

J is TRBJ2-7 and V is TRBV27; the match to TRBD2 covers 11 bases. The germline CDR1 and CDR2 sequences are MNHEY and SMNVEV (reference sequence). The CDR3 is 17 amino acids. V lost 3 bases and J lost 7; bases outside the gene matches: 14. The CDR3, as DNA: TGTGCCAGCAGTTTTCGCCCTCCCGGGACTAGCGGCAAAGAGCAGTACTTC. This encodes CASSFRPPGTSGKEQYF.

This clonotype was detected only a few times. The rearrangement links TRBV2 to TRBJ2-7; D may be TRBD1 (5 bases). The CDR3 has 16 amino acids. Trimming took off 6 bases at V and 1 base at J, with 19 bases between the two ends. CDR1 SNHLY and CDR2 FYNNEI come from the germline V gene. CDR3 sequence (DNA): TGTGCCAGCAGACTCCACGGACGGACAACTTCCTACGAGCAGTACTTC. It codes for CASRLHGRTTSYEQYF.

This clonotype turned up a few times. This chain connects TRBV4-2 to TRBJ2-7; D ambiguous. This CDR3 comprises 14 residues. The ends were cut back, 0 bases at V and 3 bases at J, with 9 bases in the middle. Germline V gives CDR1 LGHNA, CDR2 YNFKEQ. The CDR3 region is CASSQELTIYEQYF. In DNA form, the CDR3 reads TGTGCCAGCAGCCAAGAACTAACTATCTACGAGCAGTACTTC.

This clonotype showed up many times. The chain recombines TRBV5-1 with TRBJ1-3; maybe TRBD1 (5 bases). The CDR3 consists of 16 residues. Germline CDR1 is SGHRS and CDR2 is YFSETQ. V lost 0 bases, J lost 0 bases, and 10 bases lay in between. The CDR3 protein is CASSLDRTISGNTIYF. The CDR3 DNA sequence: TGCGCCAGCAGCTTGGACAGGACGATCTCTGGAAACACCATATATTTT.